The clone carrying this TCR beta chain has just one count. As yet, its antigen is unknown. The V and J ends lost 4 bases and 6 bases respectively, with 11 bases between them. CDR1 and CDR2 from the germline V gene are SQVTM and ANQGSEA. CDR3 size: 12 residues. For the second PCR, which ran for about 7 to 12 cycles, a sample-barcoded 5' primer and a J-beta primer mix were used. Every cDNA molecule carried a tag from a template-switch adaptor bearing 12 random nucleotides. Every sample gave at least 2.5 million paired-end reads containing CDR3. MiXCR, run by TCRdb on the 5' RACE reads, gives a single entry per CDR3 protein. This table holds some 670,000 distinct CDR3 sequences, 52% found once. The source of the sample is a study of blood T cells in healthy people across ages. General observations from the study: Estimated diversity across one million T cells was deemed an underestimate. Roughly linearly, TCR beta diversity per million T cells fell as age increased.

The receptor was derived from a woman over 75 in good health. The rearrangement links TRBV29-1 to TRBJ2-3; D remains ambiguous. Sequencing was carried out using blood. As DNA, the CDR3 is TGCAGCGTTGGGTACGCGAGGGATACGCAGTATTTT. Amino acids: CSVGYARDTQYF.